This T cell receptor beta chain derives from a study of blood T cell repertoires in COVID-19. Repertoires were generated with immunoSEQ multiplex PCR, while TCRdb's copy carries only in-frame clones and drops some. Of about 56,000 clones listed, approximately 78% are singletons. The sequenced sample was peripheral blood. The receptor's source is a woman at least 80 years old with acute or convalescent COVID-19.

The CDR3 DNA follows: TGTGCCAGCTCACCGGGCAGCAAAACAGATACGCAGTATTTT. Protein: CASSPGSKTDTQYF. The chain joins TRBV18 to TRBJ2-3; no clear D. V was cut by 3 bases and J by 3 bases, with 10 bases left in between. Germline-derived CDR1 and CDR2 are KGHSH and LQKENI. This CDR3 is 14 amino acids long.